This T cell receptor (beta chain) was captured by sequencing in a study of human T cells and chemical hapten exposure. Time point in this sample: patch test 1, 2 weeks after DPC sensitization. Specified treatment: therapeutic diphenylcyclopropenone sensitization with weekly scalp DPC. In TCRdb, the RACE reads were re-called with MiXCR into one record per CDR3 protein. This table has roughly 360,000 distinct CDR3 sequences, 4.8% appearing once. This clonotype was detected only a few times. CDR1 and CDR2 (germline): MNHEY, SVGAGI. Trimming stripped 2 bases from V and 7 bases from J, with 11 bases between. The CDR3 is 13 residues long.

The receptor comes from a woman aged 45-59 years with alopecia areata. Some clones in this sample may be carry-over from other donors' samples. This chain joins TRBV6-5 and TRBJ1-1; D is undetermined. The material was whole blood, obtained in connection with sensitization to the hapten diphenylcyclopropenone (DPC). The CDR3, as DNA: TGTGCCAGCAGTTACCCAGCCGGGAGTGAAGCTTTCTTT. Translating gives CASSYPAGSEAFF.